This T cell receptor beta chain is from a study of control samples from healthy donors and cancer patients. The method was immunoSEQ multiplex PCR; TCRdb's version includes in-frame clones alone and lacks a portion of them. The sample yields around 90,000 clones, about 84% seen once. CDR3 length: 13 residues. Trimming removed 2 bases at V and 3 bases at J, with 4 bases between. Germline lookup yields CDR1 MRHNA and CDR2 SNTAGT. The chain couples TRBV6-4 to TRBJ2-2; no reliable D call. This clonotype was sampled from a middle-aged woman in good health. Sample: blood. The CDR3 spells CASSDGDTGELFF. CDR3 DNA: TGTGCCAGCAGTGACGGGGACACCGGGGAGCTGTTTTTT.